This T cell receptor beta chain was profiled in a study of T cell responses to AZD1222 COVID-19 vaccine. Clones were sequenced by immunoSEQ multiplex PCR, and TCRdb holds only the in-frame ones, with some missing. The sample carries fewer than 150,000 clones, around 89% recorded once. V lost 7 bases, J lost 1 base, and 9 bases lay in between. Germline CDR1 LGHNT, CDR2 FRNRAP. The CDR3 loop spans 13 amino acids. This chain uses TRBV12-5 with TRBJ2-3; D may be TRBD2 (5 bases). This TCR derives from an adult who received the AZD1222 COVID-19 vaccine. Material: peripheral blood, obtained 28 days after the second AZD1222 dose. The DNA for the CDR3 is TGTGCTAGTGTCTACGGGGGCACAGATACGCAGTATTTT. As protein: CASVYGGTDTQYF.